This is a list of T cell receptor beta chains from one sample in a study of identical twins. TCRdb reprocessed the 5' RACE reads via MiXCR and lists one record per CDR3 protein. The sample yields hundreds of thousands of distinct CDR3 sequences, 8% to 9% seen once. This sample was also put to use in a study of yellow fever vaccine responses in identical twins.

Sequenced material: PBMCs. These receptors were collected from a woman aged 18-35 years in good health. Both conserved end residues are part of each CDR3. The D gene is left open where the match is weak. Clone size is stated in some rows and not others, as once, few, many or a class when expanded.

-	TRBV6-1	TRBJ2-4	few	CASSAPLDGENIQYF	TGTGCCAGCAGTGCCCCCCTGGACGGGGAAAACATTCAGTACTTC
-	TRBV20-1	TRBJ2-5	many	CSARGPEARAETQYF	TGCAGTGCTAGAGGCCCGGAAGCACGGGCAGAGACCCAGTACTTC
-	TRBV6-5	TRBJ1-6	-	CASSFRESPLHF	TGTGCCAGCAGCTTCAGGGAGTCACCCCTCCACTTT
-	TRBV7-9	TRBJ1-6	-	CASSLGARDDSPLHF	TGTGCCAGCAGCCTCGGGGCCAGGGACGATTCACCCCTCCACTTT
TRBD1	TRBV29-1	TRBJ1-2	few	CSVEQAGGRYTF	TGCAGCGTTGAACAGGCAGGGGGGAGATACACCTTC
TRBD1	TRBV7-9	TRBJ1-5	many	CASSRTGISNQPQHF	TGTGCCAGCAGCCGGACAGGAATTAGCAATCAGCCCCAGCATTTT
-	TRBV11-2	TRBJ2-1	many	CASSLELPSASSYNEQFF	TGTGCCAGCAGCTTAGAGTTGCCTAGCGCCAGCTCCTACAATGAGCAGTTCTTC
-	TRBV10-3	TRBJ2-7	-	CAISEFAQGEQYF	TGTGCCATCAGTGAGTTCGCGCAAGGGGAGCAGTACTTC
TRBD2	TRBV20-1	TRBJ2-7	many	CSAVAGGSYEQYF	TGCAGTGCTGTAGCGGGGGGCTCCTACGAGCAGTACTTC
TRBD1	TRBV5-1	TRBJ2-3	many	CASSRTGVGGTDTQYF	TGCGCCAGCAGCCGGACAGGGGTAGGGGGCACAGATACGCAGTATTTT
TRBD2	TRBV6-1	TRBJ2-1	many	CASRRSSGGYNEQFF	TGTGCCAGCAGGCGATCTAGCGGGGGTTACAATGAGCAGTTCTTC
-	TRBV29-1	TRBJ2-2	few	CSVGLENTGELFF	TGCAGCGTGGGCCTTGAGAACACCGGGGAGCTGTTTTTT
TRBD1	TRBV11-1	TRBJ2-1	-	CASSLEGTAYNEQFF	TGTGCCAGCAGCTTAGAAGGGACAGCTTACAATGAGCAGTTCTTC
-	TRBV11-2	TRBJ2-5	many	CASRPGGRETQYF	TGTGCCAGCAGACCCGGGGGGCGGGAGACCCAGTACTTC
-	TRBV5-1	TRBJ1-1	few	CASSASGAGSPNTEAFF	TGCGCCAGCAGTGCTTCTGGGGCAGGGTCCCCGAACACTGAAGCTTTCTTT
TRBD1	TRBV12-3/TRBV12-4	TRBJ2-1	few	CASSFQISDRGSYEQFF	TGTGCCAGCAGTTTCCAAATATCGGACAGGGGTAGTTATGAGCAGTTCTTC
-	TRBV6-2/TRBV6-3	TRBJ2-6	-	CASSSGGKAGANVLTF	TGTGCCAGCAGTTCGGGTGGTAAGGCGGGGGCCAACGTCCTGACTTTC
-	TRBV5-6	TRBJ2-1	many	CASSLGQGYEQFF	TGTGCCAGCAGCTTGGGCCAGGGTTATGAGCAGTTCTTC
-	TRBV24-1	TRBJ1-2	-	CATSDTDTPGAGYTF	TGTGCCACCAGTGATACGGACACTCCCGGGGCTGGCTACACCTTC
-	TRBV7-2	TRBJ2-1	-	CASIKQGGFYNEQFF	TGTGCCAGCATAAAGCAGGGGGGATTCTACAATGAGCAGTTCTTC
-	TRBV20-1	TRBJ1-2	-	CSARDPVDGYGYTF	TGCAGTGCTAGAGATCCCGTAGACGGCTATGGCTACACCTTC
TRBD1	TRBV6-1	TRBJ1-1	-	CASSQRQGRNTEAFF	TGTGCCAGCAGTCAGCGACAGGGGCGGAACACTGAAGCTTTCTTT
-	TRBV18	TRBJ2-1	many	CASSPLGDEQFF	TGTGCCAGCTCACCACTGGGGGATGAGCAGTTCTTC
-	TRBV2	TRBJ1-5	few	CASSELQLTHQPQHF	TGTGCCAGCAGTGAGTTGCAGCTTACTCATCAGCCCCAGCATTTT
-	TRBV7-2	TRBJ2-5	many	CASSLSISDRRQTQYF	TGTGCCAGCAGCTTAAGTATAAGCGACAGGAGGCAGACCCAGTACTTC
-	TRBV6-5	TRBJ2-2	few	CASSYSEKNTGELFF	TGTGCCAGCAGTTACTCAGAGAAGAACACCGGGGAGCTGTTTTTT
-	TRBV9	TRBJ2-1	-	CASSVGNSGESSYNEQFF	TGTGCCAGCAGCGTAGGTAATAGCGGTGAGAGCTCCTACAATGAGCAGTTCTTC